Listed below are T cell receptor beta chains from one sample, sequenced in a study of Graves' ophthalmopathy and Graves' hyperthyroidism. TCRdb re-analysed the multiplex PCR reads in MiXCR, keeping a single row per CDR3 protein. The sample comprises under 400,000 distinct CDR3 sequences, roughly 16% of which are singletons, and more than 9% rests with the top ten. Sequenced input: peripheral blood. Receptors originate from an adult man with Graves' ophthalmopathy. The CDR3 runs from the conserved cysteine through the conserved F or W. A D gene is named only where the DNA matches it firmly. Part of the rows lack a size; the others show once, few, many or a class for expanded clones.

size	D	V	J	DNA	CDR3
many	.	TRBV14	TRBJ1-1	TGTGCCAGCAGCCACCGAACTTACACTGAAGCTTTCTTT	CASSHRTYTEAFF
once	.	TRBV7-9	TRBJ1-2	TGTGCCAGCAGGGCGGACCTCTATGGCTACACCTTC	CASRADLYGYTF
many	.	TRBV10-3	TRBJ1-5	TGTGCCATCAGGCCTGTGGGGACGGATCAGCCCCAGCATTTT	CAIRPVGTDQPQHF
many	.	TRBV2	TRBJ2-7	TGTGCCAGCAGGGAGGCTAGACTGTACGAGCAGTACTTC	CASREARLYEQYF
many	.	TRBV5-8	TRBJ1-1	TGCGAACAGGGTCCGTCGATGAACACTGAAGCTTTCTTT	CEQGPSMNTEAFF
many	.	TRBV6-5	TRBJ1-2	TGTGCCAGCAGTTACTCGATGAAGACAGCCTCCGATGGCTACACCTTC	CASSYSMKTASDGYTF
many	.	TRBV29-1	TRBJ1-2	TGCAGCGTTGATGGGGGACAAATCTATGGCTACACCTTC	CSVDGGQIYGYTF
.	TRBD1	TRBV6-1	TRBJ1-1	TGTGCCAGCAGTGGGAGACAGGGGAATCATGAAGCTTTCTTT	CASSGRQGNHEAFF
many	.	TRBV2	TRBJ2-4	TGTGCCAGCAGCCAAGGGACAGCCAAAAACATTCAGTACTTC	CASSQGTAKNIQYF
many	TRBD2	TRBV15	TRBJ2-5	TGTGCCACCAGCAGAGATATCCTAGCGGAAGAGACCCAGTACTTC	CATSRDILAEETQYF